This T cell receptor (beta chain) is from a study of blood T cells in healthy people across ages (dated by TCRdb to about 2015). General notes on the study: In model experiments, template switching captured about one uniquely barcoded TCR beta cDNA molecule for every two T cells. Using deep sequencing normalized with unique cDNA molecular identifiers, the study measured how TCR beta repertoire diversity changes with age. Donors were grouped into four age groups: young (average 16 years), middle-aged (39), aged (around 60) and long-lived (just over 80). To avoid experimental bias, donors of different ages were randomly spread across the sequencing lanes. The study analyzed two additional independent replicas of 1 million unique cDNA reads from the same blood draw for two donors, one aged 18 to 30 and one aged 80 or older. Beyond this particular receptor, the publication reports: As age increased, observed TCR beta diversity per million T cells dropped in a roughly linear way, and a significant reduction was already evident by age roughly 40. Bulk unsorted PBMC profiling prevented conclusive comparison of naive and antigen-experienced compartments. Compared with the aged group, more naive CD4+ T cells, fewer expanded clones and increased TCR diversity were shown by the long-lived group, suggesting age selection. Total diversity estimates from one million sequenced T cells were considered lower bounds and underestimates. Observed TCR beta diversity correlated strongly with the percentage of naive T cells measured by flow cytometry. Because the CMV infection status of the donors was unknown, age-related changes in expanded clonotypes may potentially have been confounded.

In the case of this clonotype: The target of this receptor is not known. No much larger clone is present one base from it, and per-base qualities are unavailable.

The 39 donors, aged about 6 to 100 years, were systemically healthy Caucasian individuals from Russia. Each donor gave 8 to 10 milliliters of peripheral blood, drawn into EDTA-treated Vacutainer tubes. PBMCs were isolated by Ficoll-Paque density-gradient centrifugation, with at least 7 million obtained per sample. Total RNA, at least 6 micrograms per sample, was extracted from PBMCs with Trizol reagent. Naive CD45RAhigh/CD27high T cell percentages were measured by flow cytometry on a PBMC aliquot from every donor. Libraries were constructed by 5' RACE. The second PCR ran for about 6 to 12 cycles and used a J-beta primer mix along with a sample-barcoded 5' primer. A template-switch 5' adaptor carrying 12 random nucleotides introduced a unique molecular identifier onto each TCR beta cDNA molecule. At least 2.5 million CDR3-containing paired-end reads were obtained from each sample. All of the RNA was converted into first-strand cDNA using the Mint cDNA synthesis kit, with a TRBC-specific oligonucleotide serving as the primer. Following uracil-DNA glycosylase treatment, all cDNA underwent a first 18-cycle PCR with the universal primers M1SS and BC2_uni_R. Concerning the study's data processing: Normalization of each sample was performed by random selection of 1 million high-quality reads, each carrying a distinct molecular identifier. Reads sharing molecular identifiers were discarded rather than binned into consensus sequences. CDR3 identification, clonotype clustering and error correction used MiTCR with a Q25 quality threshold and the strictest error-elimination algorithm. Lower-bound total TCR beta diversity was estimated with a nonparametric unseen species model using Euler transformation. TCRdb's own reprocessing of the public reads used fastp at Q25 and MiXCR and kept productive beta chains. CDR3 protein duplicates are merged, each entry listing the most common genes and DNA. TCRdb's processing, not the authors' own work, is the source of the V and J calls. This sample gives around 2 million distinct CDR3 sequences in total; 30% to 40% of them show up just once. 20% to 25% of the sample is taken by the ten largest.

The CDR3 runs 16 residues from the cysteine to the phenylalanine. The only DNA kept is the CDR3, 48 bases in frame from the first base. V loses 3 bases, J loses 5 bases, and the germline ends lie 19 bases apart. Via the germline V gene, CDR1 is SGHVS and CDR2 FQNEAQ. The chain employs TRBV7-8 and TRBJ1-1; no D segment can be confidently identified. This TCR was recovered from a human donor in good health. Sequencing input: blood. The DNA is TGTGCCAGCAGCTTGGGTCGGGCGTCCTTTAGGACTGAAGCTTTCTTT. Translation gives CASSLGRASFRTEAFF.